These 9 T cell receptor beta chains originate from one sample sequenced in a study of human T cells and chemical hapten exposure. Regarding time point: patch test 1, 2 weeks after DPC sensitization. Noted treatment: therapeutic diphenylcyclopropenone sensitization with weekly scalp DPC. TCRdb fed the RACE reads into MiXCR, producing one record per CDR3 protein. Of over 65,000 distinct CDR3 sequences in the sample, around 11% were seen once. The source material was whole blood, sampled in connection with sensitization to the hapten diphenylcyclopropenone (DPC). The receptor source for this set is a woman aged 50 to 60 with alopecia areata. Some clones in this sample may be carry-over from other donors' samples.

The table lists this clonotype with many counts. This rearrangement joins TRBV20-1 to TRBJ2-5; 10 bases are a match to TRBD2. There are 15 residues in the CDR3. Germline CDR1 DFQATT, CDR2 SNEGSKA (reference sequence). Trimming at V came to 4 bases and at J to 1 base, leaving 6 bases not matched to a gene. CDR3 amino acids: CSAMAQRGGQETQYF. The CDR3 coding sequence is TGCAGTGCTATGGCCCAGCGGGGGGGCCAAGAGACCCAGTACTTC.

This clonotype was observed many times. The CDR3 sequence is CASSPRTGPETQYF. Written as DNA, the CDR3 is TGTGCCAGCTCACCCCGGACAGGGCCAGAGACCCAGTACTTC. The gene calls are TRBV18 and TRBJ2-5; 8 bases agree with TRBD1. Germline assignment: CDR1 KGHSH and CDR2 LQKENI. This CDR3 contains 14 residues. V trimming: 3 bases; J trimming: 4 bases; junction bases outside the gene matches: 4.

This clonotype was recorded once. The chain is built from TRBV18 and TRBJ2-2; D is possibly TRBD1 (5 bases). Germline V lookup: CDR1 KGHSH, CDR2 LQKENI. This CDR3 has 14 residues. Trimming took 5 bases from V and 4 from J, leaving 11 bases between them. As DNA, the CDR3 is TGTGCCAGCTCATCAATTCAGGGCACCGGGGAGCTGTTTTTT. Its protein is CASSSIQGTGELFF.

The chain links TRBV15 to TRBJ2-1, with D possibly being TRBD2 (6 bases). Trimming stripped 0 bases from V and 0 bases from J, with 9 bases between. Germline loops: CDR1 LNHNV, CDR2 YYDKDF (reference sequence). CDR3 size: 16 residues. The CDR3 here is CATSRDLGSSYNEQFF. In DNA, the CDR3 is TGTGCCACCAGCAGAGATCTCGGGAGCTCCTACAATGAGCAGTTCTTC.

This sequence joins TRBV29-1 and TRBJ1-4, with 10 bases lining up with TRBD1. The CDR3 extends over 13 amino acids. The germline V gene encodes CDR1 SQVTM and CDR2 ANQGSEA. V dropped 5 bases and J dropped 7; count of bases not matched to a gene: 4. CDR3 DNA: TGCAGCGTTAGGGACAGGGGATTTGAAAAACTGTTTTTT. Protein: CSVRDRGFEKLFF.

The CDR3 DNA is TGTGCCAGCAGCCAAGCCAGGGTGGGAGAAAAACTGTTTTTT. This sequence encodes CASSQARVGEKLFF. The J gene is TRBJ1-4, the V gene TRBV3-1; tentatively, D is TRBD1 (5 bases). Trimming removed 1 base from V and 8 bases from J, with 11 bases in between. The germline V gene encodes CDR1 LGHDT and CDR2 YNNKEL (reference sequence). This CDR3 comprises 14 residues.

This clonotype was seen only a few times. Here the CDR3 reads CASRDGQAVYTETQYF. Here the CDR3 DNA reads TGCGCCAGCAGAGATGGACAGGCTGTTTATACTGAGACCCAGTACTTC. The V and J genes are TRBV10-2 and TRBJ2-5, with 7 nucleotides matching TRBD1. Germline V CDR1 and CDR2: WSHSY, SAAADI. This CDR3 region has 16 residues. V dropped 6 bases and J dropped 5; count of bases not matched to a gene: 15.

This clonotype occurred a few times. The rearrangement uses TRBV7-3 and TRBJ1-1, with TRBD1 identical over 9 bases. Germline lookup yields CDR1 SGHTA and CDR2 FQGTGA. The V and J ends lost 6 bases and 5 bases, in that order; junction bases with no gene match: 4. CDR3 length: 13 amino acids. CDR3 sequence: CASRFGTGTEAFF. The CDR3 DNA sequence: TGTGCCAGCAGATTCGGGACAGGGACTGAAGCTTTCTTT.

This clonotype was found many times. V is TRBV11-2 and J is TRBJ1-2; 9 bases are a match to TRBD1. This CDR3 contains 14 residues. CDR1 is SGHAT, CDR2 FQNNGV, per germline. The ends lost 5 bases at V and 3 bases at J; junction bases unmatched: 4. CDR3 sequence (DNA): TGTGCCAGCAGCCCGCGGACAGGGGACTATGGCTACACCTTC. Translation gives CASSPRTGDYGYTF.